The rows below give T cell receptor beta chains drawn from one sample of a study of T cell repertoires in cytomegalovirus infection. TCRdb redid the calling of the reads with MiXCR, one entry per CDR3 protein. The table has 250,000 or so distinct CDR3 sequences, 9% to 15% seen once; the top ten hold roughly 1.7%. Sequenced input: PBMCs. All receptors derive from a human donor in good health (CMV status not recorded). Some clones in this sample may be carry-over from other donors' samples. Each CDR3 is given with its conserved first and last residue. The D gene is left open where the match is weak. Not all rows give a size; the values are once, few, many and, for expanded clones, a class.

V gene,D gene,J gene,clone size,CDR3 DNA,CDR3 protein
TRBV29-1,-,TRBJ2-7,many,TGCAGCGTTGGACAGGAGGCCTTTTCAGGGCAGTACTTC,CSVGQEAFSGQYF
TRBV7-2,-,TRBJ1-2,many,TGTGCCAGCAGCGTTGGCCGCTTCGGCTACACCTTC,CASSVGRFGYTF
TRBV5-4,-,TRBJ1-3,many,TGTGCCAGCAGCCCCAGGACGGGCTCTGGAAACACCATATATTTT,CASSPRTGSGNTIYF
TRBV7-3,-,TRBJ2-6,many,TGTGCCAGCAGCTTAACCGGGAGCTCTGGGGCCAACGTCCTGACTTTC,CASSLTGSSGANVLTF
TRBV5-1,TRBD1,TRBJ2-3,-,TGCGCCAGCAGCCGGGACAGGGGGCATGGAGATACGCAGTATTTT,CASSRDRGHGDTQYF
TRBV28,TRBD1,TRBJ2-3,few,TGTGCCAGCAGTTTCCAGGGGGCGGGCACAGATACGCAGTATTTT,CASSFQGAGTDTQYF
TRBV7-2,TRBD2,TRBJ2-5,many,TGTGCCAGCAGCTTGGGGGGGACTCAAGAGACCCAGTACTTC,CASSLGGTQETQYF
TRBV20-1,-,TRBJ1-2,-,TGCAGTGCTAGAGATCTTAGGAAGGATGGCTACACCTTC,CSARDLRKDGYTF
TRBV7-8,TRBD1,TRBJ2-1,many,TGTGCCAGCAGCTTAGCGGACAGGGTTAATGAGCAGTTCTTC,CASSLADRVNEQFF
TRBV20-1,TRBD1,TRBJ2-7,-,TGCAGTGCTAGAGCGCTCCGGGACAGGAGCTCCTACGAGCAGTACTTC,CSARALRDRSSYEQYF
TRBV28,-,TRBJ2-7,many,TGTGCCAGCAGTTTTCAGGACACAAGCTCCTACGAGCAGTACTTC,CASSFQDTSSYEQYF
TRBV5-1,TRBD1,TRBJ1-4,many,TGCGCCAGCCCCCCCAGGGGGAACATCCTAAGAGAACTGGCTAATGAAAAACTGTTTTTT,CASPPRGNILRELANEKLFF
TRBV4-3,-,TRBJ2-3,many,TGCGCCAGCAGCCAAGAGAGGGCCTTCACAGATACGCAGTATTTT,CASSQERAFTDTQYF
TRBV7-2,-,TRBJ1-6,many,TGTGCCAGCAGCTCCCTCAGGGTCCCCGGATCGCCCCTCCACTTT,CASSSLRVPGSPLHF
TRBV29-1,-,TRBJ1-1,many,TGCAGCGTTTCAGACGGTGAAGCTTTCTTT,CSVSDGEAFF
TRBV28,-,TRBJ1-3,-,TGTGCCAGCAGTTTAACCGCCGACTCTGGAAACACCATATATTTT,CASSLTADSGNTIYF
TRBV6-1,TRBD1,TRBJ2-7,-,TGTGCCAGCAGTCTCGGGGGACAGGGCTCCTACGAGCAGTACTTC,CASSLGGQGSYEQYF
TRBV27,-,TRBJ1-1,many,TGTGCCAGCAGTGGACAGAACACTGAAGCTTTCTTT,CASSGQNTEAFF
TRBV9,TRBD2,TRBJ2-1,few,TGTGCCAGCAGCCCCTCTAGCGGGACCTACAATGAGCAGTTCTTC,CASSPSSGTYNEQFF
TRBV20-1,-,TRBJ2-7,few,TGCAGTGCTAGAGTCCCGGGGGACTACGAGCAGTACTTC,CSARVPGDYEQYF
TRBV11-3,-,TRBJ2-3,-,TGTGCCAGCAGCTTAGCACACAGCACAGATACGCAGTATTTT,CASSLAHSTDTQYF
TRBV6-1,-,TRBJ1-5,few,TGTGCCAGCAGTGAAGGGACACCCTATCAGCCCCAGCATTTT,CASSEGTPYQPQHF
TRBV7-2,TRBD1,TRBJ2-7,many,TGTGCCAGCAGCTTAGCTAGTGACAGGGGCTACGAGCAGTACTTC,CASSLASDRGYEQYF
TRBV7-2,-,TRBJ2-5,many,TGTGCCAGCAGCCGCCAGGGAAGGGTCGAGACCCAGTACTTC,CASSRQGRVETQYF
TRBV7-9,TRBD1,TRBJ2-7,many,TGTGCCAGCGCCTCCCAGGGGGTTTCCTACGAGCAGTACTTC,CASASQGVSYEQYF
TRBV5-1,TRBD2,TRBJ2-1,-,TGCGCCAGCAGCTTTAACGTCCGGGAGGGCCTCGATGAGCAGTTCTTC,CASSFNVREGLDEQFF
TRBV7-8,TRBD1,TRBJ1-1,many,TGTGCCAGCAACGAAAGAGGGACAGGGGACACTGAAGCTTTCTTT,CASNERGTGDTEAFF
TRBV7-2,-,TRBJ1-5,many,TGTGCCAGCAGCTTGCAGGGGAATAGCAATCAGCCCCAGCATTTT,CASSLQGNSNQPQHF
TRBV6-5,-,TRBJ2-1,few,TGTGCCAGCAGTTACTCTCTGGGGGCTTCTACCAATGAGCAGTTCTTC,CASSYSLGASTNEQFF
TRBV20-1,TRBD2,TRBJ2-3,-,TGCAGTGCCACCTCGGGGGGGGAGGGACGCACAGATACGCAGTATTTT,CSATSGGEGRTDTQYF
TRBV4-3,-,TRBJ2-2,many,TGCGCCAGCAGCCAAGATGCCCCTCATAACACCGGGGAGCTGTTTTTT,CASSQDAPHNTGELFF
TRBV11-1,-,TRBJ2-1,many,TGTGCCAGCAGCTTAGACCGCGTCAATGAGCAGTTCTTC,CASSLDRVNEQFF
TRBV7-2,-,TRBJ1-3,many,TGTGCCAGCAGCTTAGGCCCCCCGCCTGGAAACACCATATATTTT,CASSLGPPPGNTIYF
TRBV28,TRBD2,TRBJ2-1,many,TGTGCCAGCAGTTTCACTAGCGGGAGAAATGAGCAGTTCTTC,CASSFTSGRNEQFF
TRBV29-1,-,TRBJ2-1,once,TGCAGCGTTGAAACCAGGGGCAAAAGCTCCTACAATGAGCAGCTCTTC,CSVETRGKSSYNEQLF
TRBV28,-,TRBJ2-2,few,TGTGCCAGCAGTCAAGGGCCCGCTTACACCGGGGAGCTGTTTTTT,CASSQGPAYTGELFF
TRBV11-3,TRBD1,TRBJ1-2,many,TGTGCCAGCAGCCCCCGGACAGGCGCTGGCTACACCTTC,CASSPRTGAGYTF
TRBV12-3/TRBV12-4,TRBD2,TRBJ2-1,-,TGTGCCAGCAGTTTAACTAGCGGGAGGGCCAGCTCCTACAATGAGCAGTTCTTC,CASSLTSGRASSYNEQFF
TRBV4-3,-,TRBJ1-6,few,TGCGCCAGCAGCCAAGATCTGGGAGGCCTAAAAAATTTT,CASSQDLGGLKNF
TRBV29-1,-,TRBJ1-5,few,TGCAGCGTTGAGGTGGGAGGGGATCAGCCCCAGCATTTT,CSVEVGGDQPQHF
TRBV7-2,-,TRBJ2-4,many,TGTGCCAGCAGCCCCAATCAAAGACAGGCGGGCATTCAGTACTTC,CASSPNQRQAGIQYF
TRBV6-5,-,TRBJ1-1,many,TGTGCCAGCACCCCAGGGATATGGACTGAAGCTTTCTTT,CASTPGIWTEAFF
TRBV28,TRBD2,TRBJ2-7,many,TGTGCCAGCAGTTTAGGACTAGCGGAAGTAGTTCGTTCCTACGAGCAGTACTTC,CASSLGLAEVVRSYEQYF
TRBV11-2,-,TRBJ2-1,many,TGTGCCAGCAGCTTAACTGGCCGGGGCCGCTCCTACAATGAGCAGTTCTTC,CASSLTGRGRSYNEQFF
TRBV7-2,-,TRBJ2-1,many,TGTGCCAGCACCTTAAGGGGACTTCTCAATGAGCAGTTCTTC,CASTLRGLLNEQFF
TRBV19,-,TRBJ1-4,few,TGTGCCAGTAGTATCTTCGCTGCAACTAATGAAAAACTGTTTTTT,CASSIFAATNEKLFF
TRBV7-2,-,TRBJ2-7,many,TGTGCCAGCAGCACGGGGCTACCCTACGAGCAGTACTTC,CASSTGLPYEQYF
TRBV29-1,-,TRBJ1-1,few,TGCAGCGTTACAGGGTTGAACACTGAAGCTTTCTTT,CSVTGLNTEAFF
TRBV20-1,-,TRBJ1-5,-,TGCAGTGCTAGCTCCCAGAAGACATTTAGCAATCAGCCCCAGCATTTT,CSASSQKTFSNQPQHF
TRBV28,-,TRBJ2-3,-,TGTGCCAGCAGTTTAGTGCTAGCAGAATCCACAGATACGCAGTATTTT,CASSLVLAESTDTQYF
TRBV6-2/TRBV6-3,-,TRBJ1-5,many,TGTGCCAGCAGTTACTCTATGGAACCCTCCGGCGGACAGAGCAATCAGCCCCAGCATTTT,CASSYSMEPSGGQSNQPQHF
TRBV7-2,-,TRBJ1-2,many,TGTGCCAGCAGCTCCGAGAGGGACGGGAACTATGGCTACACCTTC,CASSSERDGNYGYTF
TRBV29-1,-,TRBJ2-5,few,TGCAGCGTTGTTCCTCCGGGGAAGGAGACCCAGTACTTC,CSVVPPGKETQYF
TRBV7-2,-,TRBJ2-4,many,TGTGCCAGCAGCTCGCTAGCCGTCTCGGGACTAGCCAAAAACATTCAGTACTTC,CASSSLAVSGLAKNIQYF
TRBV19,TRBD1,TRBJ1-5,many,TGTGCCAGTACCCGGGACAGACTTCAGACTCAGCCCCAGCATTTT,CASTRDRLQTQPQHF